Listed below are T cell receptor beta chains from one sample, sequenced in a study of blood T cell repertoires in COVID-19. Sequenced by immunoSEQ multiplex PCR; TCRdb stores in-frame clones only, minus some. The sample yields about 180,000 clones, roughly 82% seen once. Sequencing was done on a sample of PBMCs or T cells enriched from blood (not recorded which). The receptors were sampled from a man aged 45-60 years who had recovered from COVID-19. The CDR3 runs from the conserved cysteine through the conserved F or W. A D gene is named only where the DNA matches it firmly. Clone size is given for some rows only: seen once, a few or many times, or a class if the clone is expanded.

J: TRBJ1-4
D: TRBD1
V: TRBV5-8
size: once
CDR3: CASSHQTGGDWKLFF
DNA: TGTGCCAGCAGCCATCAGACAGGGGGCGACTGGAAACTGTTTTTT

J: TRBJ1-5
D: TRBD1
V: TRBV5-1
size: few
CDR3: CASSPDGQGNQPQHF
DNA: TGCGCCAGCAGCCCGGACGGACAGGGCAATCAGCCCCAGCATTTT

J: TRBJ2-7
D: NA
V: TRBV5-8
size: NA
CDR3: CASSPSLYEQYF
DNA: TGTGCCAGCAGCCCTAGCCTCTACGAGCAGTACTTC

J: TRBJ1-1
D: NA
V: TRBV6-5
size: NA
CDR3: CASRDTSNTEAFF
DNA: TGTGCCAGCCGGGACACCTCGAACACTGAAGCTTTCTTT

J: TRBJ1-1
D: NA
V: TRBV10-3
size: once
CDR3: CAISEPRQVAEAFF
DNA: TGTGCCATCAGTGAGCCTCGACAGGTCGCTGAAGCTTTCTTT

J: TRBJ2-2
D: TRBD1
V: TRBV4-1
size: NA
CDR3: CASSQAQGAGELFF
DNA: TGCGCCAGCAGCCAAGCACAGGGGGCCGGGGAGCTGTTTTTT

J: TRBJ1-2
D: NA
V: TRBV24-1
size: once
CDR3: CATSNPGVGYTF
DNA: TGTGCCACCAGTAACCCGGGGGTTGGCTACACCTTC

J: TRBJ2-1
D: NA
V: TRBV7-6
size: once
CDR3: CASSNHRDLTYNEQFF
DNA: TGTGCCAGCAGCAACCACAGGGACCTAACCTACAATGAGCAGTTCTTC

J: TRBJ1-5
D: NA
V: TRBV3-1/TRBV3-2
size: NA
CDR3: CASSRNGGGSNQPQHF
DNA: TGTGCCAGCAGCCGGAATGGTGGGGGGAGCAATCAGCCCCAGCATTTT

J: TRBJ2-7
D: NA
V: TRBV6-5
size: once
CDR3: CASSYDTTPDEQYF
DNA: TGTGCCAGCAGTTACGACACCACGCCGGACGAGCAGTACTTC

J: TRBJ1-2
D: TRBD1
V: TRBV5-1
size: NA
CDR3: CASSSFTDRGIGYTF
DNA: TGCGCCAGCAGCTCTTTTACGGACAGGGGGATTGGCTACACCTTC

J: TRBJ2-2
D: TRBD2
V: TRBV13
size: NA
CDR3: CASSLAAPFGLEGSAGELFF
DNA: TGTGCCAGCAGCTTAGCGGCCCCCTTCGGACTAGAGGGTTCGGCCGGGGAGCTGTTTTTT

J: TRBJ1-1
D: NA
V: TRBV5-4
size: NA
CDR3: CASSAVREGTEAFF
DNA: TGTGCCAGCAGCGCAGTTAGGGAGGGCACTGAAGCTTTCTTT

J: TRBJ1-1
D: NA
V: TRBV9
size: NA
CDR3: CASSVSGNTEAFF
DNA: TGTGCCAGCAGCGTATCAGGGAACACTGAAGCTTTCTTT

J: TRBJ1-2
D: NA
V: TRBV18
size: NA
CDR3: CASSPQPGINGYTF
DNA: TGTGCCAGCTCACCACAACCCGGGATTAATGGCTACACCTTC

J: TRBJ2-2
D: NA
V: TRBV13
size: NA
CDR3: CASTWGTQAGTGELFF
DNA: TGTGCCAGCACTTGGGGGACCCAAGCGGGCACCGGGGAGCTGTTTTTT

J: TRBJ2-5
D: TRBD2
V: TRBV7-9
size: once
CDR3: CASSLARGGRDVETQYF
DNA: TGTGCCAGCAGCTTAGCGCGGGGGGGCAGAGATGTAGAGACCCAGTACTTC

J: TRBJ1-1
D: NA
V: TRBV12-3/TRBV12-4
size: once
CDR3: CASRLQGGSEAFF
DNA: TGTGCCAGCAGATTACAGGGAGGATCTGAAGCTTTCTTT

J: TRBJ1-5
D: TRBD1
V: TRBV6-5
size: NA
CDR3: CASGRDRGINQPQHF
DNA: TGTGCCAGCGGCCGGGACAGGGGTATCAATCAGCCCCAGCATTTT

J: TRBJ1-1
D: TRBD1
V: TRBV18
size: NA
CDR3: CASSRAPGQGFGTEAFF
DNA: TGTGCCAGCTCACGCGCGCCGGGACAGGGCTTCGGCACTGAAGCTTTCTTT

J: TRBJ2-1
D: TRBD2
V: TRBV3-1/TRBV3-2
size: NA
CDR3: CASSHLSGDYNEQFF
DNA: TGTGCCAGCAGCCATTTGAGCGGGGATTACAATGAGCAGTTCTTC

J: TRBJ2-1
D: NA
V: TRBV10-3
size: few
CDR3: CAISESGHDYNEQFF
DNA: TGTGCCATCAGTGAGTCGGGACATGATTACAATGAGCAGTTCTTC

J: TRBJ1-1
D: TRBD1
V: TRBV7-9
size: NA
CDR3: CASSLNRDRGRRVVTEAFF
DNA: TGTGCCAGCAGCTTAAATAGGGACAGGGGGCGGCGGGTCGTCACTGAAGCTTTCTTT

J: TRBJ1-5
D: NA
V: TRBV27
size: NA
CDR3: CASSFGQGNQPQHF
DNA: TGTGCCAGCAGTTTTGGGCAGGGTAATCAGCCCCAGCATTTT